This T cell receptor beta chain emerged from a study of cytomegalovirus exposure and HLA in healthy donors (dated 2017 in TCRdb). Notes on the research overall: An earlier analysis of fewer than 750 of the donors reported approximately 260 Gb of sequence data and 100 million to 120 million unique TCR beta sequences obtained from some 200 million T cells. A later genetic analysis took genome-wide SNP genotypes for about 55% of the 666 donors and used that subset as a discovery cohort. In an earlier analysis of 500 to 650 of the donors, high-throughput TCR beta sequencing was used to judge whether each TCR beta V gene segment behaved as functional or pseudogenic. HLA typing included class I and class II loci at four-digit resolution. Around 330 gigabases of sequencing data and roughly 81 million unique TCR sequences made up an early release that covered 500 to 700 HLA-typed donors. The study combined high-throughput TCR immunosequencing, statistical association of individual TCRs with disease status, and machine learning to predict cytomegalovirus infection status. Every repertoire in the discovery cohort had been generated on one and the same sequencing platform. To study patterns of TCR occurrence, a later analysis re-analyzed previously published TCR beta repertoires from under 750 donors and added high-resolution HLA genotyping. Donor age, sex, ethnicity and CMV serostatus were compiled alongside the repertoire data. Rather than using new phenotypic data, the later analysis identified candidate immune exposures from TCR beta sequences and from how often those sequences occurred across donors. Typing coverage varied by locus: 629-630 donors for A, B, C, DRB1 and DQB1; about 520 for DQA1; over 600 for DPA1; some 470 for DPB1. The aim of the study was to test whether cataloging public T cell receptors could identify signatures of past pathogen exposure. Among several hundred genotyped donors of the cohort, an average of around 220,000 unique TCR beta nucleotide sequences was sequenced per donor, of which roughly 17% were non-productive. The T cell repertoires of about 700 subjects were profiled by immunosequencing and related to cytomegalovirus serostatus. Roughly five DR-DQ haplotypes were handled as single units for association and clustering because linkage in the cohort was strong. In addition to the first cohort of 650 to 800 subjects, a separate validation cohort of 120 different subjects was used. Of the approximately 400 genotyped donors, 80% to 90% were placed in the genetic ancestry cluster associated with self-reported Caucasian donors. Results the study describes overall, beyond this receptor: In a later genetic analysis, a missense DCLRE1C variant was associated with V-gene and J-gene trimming of TCR beta chains, and the association was replicated in an independent cohort. A group of highly shared sequence variants was considered likely to be a technical artifact of the sequencing pipeline. Because HLA typing was missing for some donors at each locus, association tests included only the typed subset. Compared with equally common non-associated chains, HLA-associated TCR beta chains in a later analysis were more clonally expanded and had lower generation probabilities. This cohort had only TCR beta chains sequenced, and the lack of alpha or paired-chain data limited which features could be detected. According to a later analysis, parvovirus B19, influenza, CMV and Epstein-Barr virus appeared linked to several top co-occurrence clusters. According to a later analysis, most CMV-associated TCR beta chains appeared to be HLA-restricted, and the HLA associations seemed to be driven largely by CMV exposure. The only immune exposure information available for the cohort was CMV serostatus. A later analysis associated 17,000 or so TCR beta sequences with specific HLA alleles at a false discovery rate of 0.05. The presence/absence analyses assumed that sequencing depth was roughly uniform across donors, and that assumption may not be true. A total of 150 to 200 TCR beta chains were listed by the study as associated with cytomegalovirus. Correlated functional status among segregating V segments might be attributable to linkage disequilibrium, but an unknown experimental factor could not be ruled out. In an earlier analysis of approximately 590 of the donors, most TCR beta V segments appeared in productive rearrangements about 87% or about 30% of the time, broadly matching IMGT annotations. Compared with the roughly 710-donor mean, donors in an Asian-associated ancestry cluster had fewer N-insertions in productive TCRs, according to a later genetic analysis. When HLA alleles, especially DR and DQ, strongly co-occurred, attributing TCR associations to individual alleles was difficult. In vitro tests confirmed that a few of the cytomegalovirus-associated TCR beta chains recognize cytomegalovirus antigens. In a later analysis, the rate of TCR association differed among HLA loci, with DRB1 alleles having the most associated TCRs and HLA-C alleles having the fewest. Most TCR sequences were seen in very few donors, while some public TCRs were found in many individuals. A further reported finding was that TCR beta sequences accurately predicted the HLA-A and HLA-B alleles for most subjects in the first cohort. Cytomegalovirus status was reported to be diagnosed by the classifier with high specificity and sensitivity in both the original and validation cohorts. It was suggested by the authors that the approach could potentially be generalized to other disease states and immunological phenotypes. The earlier analysis of about 600 of the donors excluded roughly 17 rarely observed V segments, including chromosome 9 orphons, because counts were too low. Because the 87-base-pair reads could not distinguish some IMGT-functional V segments, including TRBV6-2 and TRBV6-3, those segments were excluded.

For CDR1 and CDR2, the germline V gene lists SGHRS and YFSETQ. V is clipped by 2 bases and J by 8 bases, and the sequence between their germline boundaries is 14 bases long. Spanning cysteine to phenylalanine, the CDR3 consists of 14 amino acids. CDR3 DNA is the only sequence kept; it has 42 bases, read in frame from the first base. Notes on this clone: The antigen this receptor binds is unknown. Base qualities are not recorded, but no much larger clone differs from it by a single base.

The library was prepared using the immunoSEQ multiplex PCR assay. A mixture of 60 forward primers for TCR Vbeta segments and 13 reverse primers for TCR Jbeta segments was used in the multiplex PCR. A multiplex PCR assay on genomic DNA amplified the CDR3 region of rearranged TCR beta genes. The amplified TCR beta libraries were sequenced on the Illumina HiSeq System as 87-base-pair reads. Per the authors' processing: A later analysis tallied 75 million to 95 million unique TCR beta chains across the 666 repertoires, and some 12 million of those chains were shared by two or more donors. A nearest-neighbor algorithm error-corrected the raw reads and collapsed the reads into unique sequences, merging closely related sequences to remove PCR and sequencing errors. V, D and J gene segments were assigned by aligning CDR3 sequences to IMGT reference sequences. For a sequence to be retained, a match of at least six nucleotides to both a V gene segment and a J gene segment was required. Rearrangements were classified as productive when the CDR3 lacked stop codons and remained in frame with V and J, and all other rearrangements were classified as non-productive. CDR3 was defined according to IMGT convention as the region running from the second conserved V-encoded cysteine to the conserved J-encoded phenylalanine. In an earlier analysis of more than 550 of the donors, sequences lacking an unambiguous match to a single V gene segment were excluded. An earlier analysis of 500 to 700 of the donors classified V segments as functional when productive rearrangements were above 56.7% and as segregating when the standard deviation between donors was above 5%. A statistical classification framework was developed to diagnose cytomegalovirus status using the catalog of TCR beta chain sequences. V and J gene assignment, in a later analysis, came from comparing TCR nucleotide sequences with IMGT/GENE-DB human TR gene sequences. Using the TCRdist pipeline, a later analysis assigned CDR3 sequences along with most-parsimonious VDJ recombination scenarios. A later analysis defined each TCR beta chain by its CDR3 amino acid sequence plus V-gene family, and excluded reads lacking a unique V-gene family. A later analysis removed over 500 highly shared, low-generation-probability nucleotide sequences to deal with suspected cross-contamination and a sequencing artifact. In a later analysis, a clonal expansion index was calculated for each public chain from normalized within-repertoire ranks of inferred template counts. Generation probabilities in a later analysis came from a VDJ recombination model fitted to out-of-frame rearrangements, and those results were checked against IGoR. A later analysis scored TCR-TCR, TCR-HLA and TCR-CMV co-occurrence with hypergeometric tests, applying a repertoire-size bias correction to TCR pairs. False discovery rates were estimated in a later analysis by permuting HLA or CMV assignments 20 times. A later analysis grouped co-occurring TCRs with DBSCAN, adding TCRdist sequence similarity when clustering within HLA-allele-positive subsets. Repertoires with fewer than 30,000 or more than 120,000 public chains, plus five repertoires with anomalous nucleotide sharing, were excluded from co-occurrence clustering. Imported from immuneACCESS, the table was reduced by TCRdb to in-frame sequences with V and J called. These copies leave out some clones; in studies compared against another copy, an unresolved V gene accounts for under half, and the cause of the remainder is not known. V, J and clone size were drawn from that table, and D and trimming were deduced from the DNA. This sample lists 100,000 to 150,000 clones; approximately 80% were detected once. In total, the top ten clones hold 1% of the sample.

In total, approximately 700 healthy bone marrow donors made up the cohort. At the time of sampling, all cohort members were nominally healthy, though unrecorded immune exposures were likely present. The donor was CMV seronegative and was included in the group of a few hundred seronegative cohort members. A peripheral blood sample was provided by each donor, and peripheral blood mononuclear cells were used for TCR beta sequencing. The Qiagen DNeasy Blood Extraction Kit was used to extract genomic DNA from the blood cell samples. The source is a man aged 40-55 years in good health and CMV-seronegative. Input material: PBMCs. The rearranged chain carries TRBV5-1 and TRBJ2-1, and the D gene may be TRBD2, 6 bases matching. The DNA sequence is as follows: TGCGCCAGCAGCTTAGAGAAGGGGAGGTATGAGCAGTTCTTC. Its protein is CASSLEKGRYEQFF.